A single sample gave rise to the 18 T cell receptor beta chains below, sequenced in a study of CD8+CD57+ T cells in acquired aplastic anemia. All patients picked for sequencing had shown, by flow cytometry, an expansion of CD8+CD57+ cells. The study profiled TCR beta VDJ and CDR3 using genomic DNA as template. MiXCR was run by TCRdb on the reads, yielding one entry per CDR3 protein. The table includes more than 150,000 distinct CDR3 sequences, about 44% detected once. What was sequenced was sorted CD4+, CD8+, or CD8+CD57+ T cells (not recorded which) from PBMCs. The origin of the receptors is a human donor with aplastic anemia.

DNA of the CDR3: TGTGCCATCAGTGATGCCTTAGCGGGGGTCAGTGAGCAGTTCTTC. Encoded protein: CAISDALAGVSEQFF. The V gene is TRBV10-3, the J gene TRBJ2-1; 9 positions agree with TRBD2. Germline assignment: CDR1 ENHRY and CDR2 SYGVKD. The CDR3 spans 15 residues. V dropped 3 bases and J dropped 9; count of bases not matched to a gene: 9.

This clonotype was observed many times. This rearrangement joins TRBV20-1 to TRBJ2-3; 7 bases agree with TRBD1. The CDR3 covers 12 residues. V shed 6 bases and J 7 bases; nucleotides not matched to a gene: 7. Germline V gives CDR1 DFQATT, CDR2 SNEGSKA (reference sequence). The CDR3 nucleotides are TGCAGTGCCCCAGAGGGGGCGTATACGCAGTATTTT. Its translation is CSAPEGAYTQYF.

This sequence joins TRBV20-1 and TRBJ2-3; D possibly uses TRBD1 or TRBD2 (5 bases each). CDR3 size: 13 residues. Trimming shortened V by 2 bases and J by 5 bases, and 11 bases separated the two germline ends. Germline V gene data show CDR1 as DFQATT and CDR2 as SNEGSKA (reference sequence). The CDR3 region is CSARIGGLDTQYF. CDR3 coding DNA: TGCAGTGCTAGAATTGGGGGATTAGATACGCAGTATTTT.

The table lists this clonotype with a few counts. Its ends do not fully match the called genes, so a read error is possible. This chain joins TRBV2 and TRBJ2-5; D could derive from TRBD1 or TRBD2 (5 bases each). Germline V gene lookup returns CDR1 SNHLY and CDR2 FYNNEI. The CDR3 runs to 13 residues. The CDR3 loop is CACSVVWDQTQYF. In DNA form, the CDR3 reads TGTGCCTGCAGTGTTGTCTGGGACCAGACCCAGTACTTC.

The chain carries TRBV5-6 and TRBJ1-2, with a tentative D call TRBD1 (6 bases). The CDR3 spans 14 residues. Germline V gene sequence: CDR1 SGHDT, CDR2 YYEEEE. The V end lost 9 bases, the J end lost 8 bases, and 23 bases lay between the germline ends. CDR3 loop: CATLPLGGLRGYTF. The DNA of the CDR3 is TGTGCCACCTTACCGCTGGGGGGGCTGCGGGGCTACACCTTC.

This clonotype was recorded a few times. This may come from a read error, since a much larger clone is one base off. The V and J genes are TRBV29-1 and TRBJ2-7; D could derive from TRBD1 or TRBD2 (5 bases each). CDR3 size: 14 residues. Trimming removed 6 bases from V and 2 bases from J, with 17 bases in between. Per the germline V gene, CDR1 is SQVTM and CDR2 is ANQGSEA. The CDR3 coding sequence is TGCAGCGTCGACCCGGGACGGGGTGCCTACGAGCAGTACTTC. Translation gives CSVDPGRGAYEQYF.

This sequence joins TRBV7-9 and TRBJ2-5; D is unclear. The V end lost 5 bases, the J end lost 4 bases, and 8 bases lay between the germline ends. CDR1 is SEHNR, CDR2 FQNEAQ, per germline (reference sequence). The CDR3 has 12 residues. Here the CDR3 reads CASSGLGETQYF. The CDR3 nucleotides are TGTGCCAGCAGCGGGCTGGGAGAGACCCAGTACTTC.

This clonotype was counted at least ten times. The CDR3, as DNA: TGTGCCAGCAGCTTAAGTTTTGGGAATTCACCCCTCCACTTT. Residues: CASSLSFGNSPLHF. The chain links TRBV5-6 to TRBJ1-6; D is uncertain. CDR3 length: 14 residues. Trimming stripped 2 bases from V and 7 bases from J, with 10 bases between. Germline CDR1 SGHDT, CDR2 YYEEEE.

The sample holds many counts of this clonotype. The J gene is TRBJ1-1, the V gene TRBV5-5; D may be TRBD1 (6 bases). Germline loops: CDR1 SGHKS, CDR2 YYEKEE (reference sequence). The V gene lost 4 bases and the J gene lost 9 bases, with 19 bases spanning the gap. This CDR3 is 14 amino acids long. The CDR3 spells CASSLVGLQGQAFF. CDR3 in DNA: TGTGCCAGCAGCCTAGTGGGGTTACAGGGCCAAGCTTTCTTT.

In DNA, the CDR3 is TGTGCCAGTAGTATGGGACTCAGCTCCTACAATGAGCAGTTCTTC. This sequence encodes CASSMGLSSYNEQFF. V usage is TRBV19 and J usage is TRBJ2-1, with a weak D call TRBD2 (6 bases). The CDR3 extends over 15 amino acids. CDR1 is LNHDA, CDR2 SQIVND, per germline (reference sequence). Trimming pared 3 bases from V and 0 bases from J, leaving 9 bases between.

The chain employs TRBV19 and TRBJ2-6; 12 bases align to TRBD2. Trimming at V came to 0 bases and at J to 9 bases, leaving 6 bases not matched to a gene. The CDR3 runs 17 residues. Germline-derived CDR1 and CDR2 are LNHDA and SQIVND (reference sequence). The CDR3 DNA reads TGTGCCAGTAGTATAGAGCTCACTAGCGGGAGGTACAACGTCCTGACTTTC. Translation gives CASSIELTSGRYNVLTF.

The chain has TRBV20-1 and TRBJ2-6; D unclear. Germline assignment: CDR1 DFQATT and CDR2 SNEGSKA (reference sequence). The V end lost 3 bases, the J end lost 4 bases, and 10 bases lay between the germline ends. The CDR3 is 14 residues long. CDR3 bases: TGCAGTGCTAGTCTGGGGTCAGGGGCCAACGTCCTGACTTTC. Its protein product is CSASLGSGANVLTF.

This clonotype was recorded a few times. The V call is TRBV20-1, the J call TRBJ2-7; 12 bases match TRBD2. TRBJ2-1 matches the DNA end more closely, so the J call is doubtful. Germline CDR1 and CDR2: DFQATT and SNEGSKA (reference sequence). The CDR3 has 13 amino acids. CDR3 residues: CSARHGTSGEQFF. The CDR3 DNA is TGCAGTGCTAGACATGGGACTAGCGGGGAGCAGTTCTTC.

The chain recombines TRBV20-1 with TRBJ1-6; 12 nucleotides match TRBD1. The V gene end was trimmed by 6 bases and the J gene end by 0 bases; junction bases not matched to a gene: 15. Per germline, CDR1 DFQATT and CDR2 SNEGSKA (reference sequence). CDR3 length: 20 amino acids. CDR3 sequence: CSAVRFTGTGGNSYNSPLHF. In nucleotides, the CDR3 is TGCAGTGCCGTTAGATTTACCGGGACAGGGGGCAACTCCTATAATTCACCCCTCCACTTT.

This chain uses TRBV24-1 with TRBJ2-3, with 8 positions matching TRBD2. Looked up from germline, CDR1 is KGHDR and CDR2 is SFDVKD. V lost 9 bases and J lost 2; bases outside the gene matches: 9. The CDR3 loop spans 15 amino acids. The CDR3 sequence is CATSRGAGVTDTQYF. For the CDR3, the DNA is TGTGCCACCTCAAGGGGAGCGGGGGTCACAGATACGCAGTATTTT.

The V call is TRBV7-9, the J call TRBJ1-1; D remains ambiguous. Germline V gene data show CDR1 as SEHNR and CDR2 as FQNEAQ (reference sequence). Trimming left V 11 bases short and J 1 base short, with 14 bases between. CDR3 size: 13 residues. The CDR3 is CADTPLGNTEAFF. The CDR3 nucleotides read TGTGCCGATACCCCCCTGGGGAACACTGAAGCTTTCTTT. Full variable domain (remainder filled in from reference TRBV7-9 and TRBJ1-1): DTGVSQNPRHKITKRGQNVTFRCDPISEHNRLYWYRQTLGQGPEFLTYFQNEAQLEKSRLLSDRFSAERPKGSFSTLEIQRTEQGDSAMYLCADTPLGNTEAFFGQGTRLTVV.

The chain combines TRBV5-6 with TRBJ1-2; D may be TRBD1 (5 bases). CDR3 size: 17 residues. With 2 bases removed from V and 0 bases from J, the gap between germline ends came to 17 bases. From germline, CDR1 is SGHDT and CDR2 YYEEEE. CDR3 in amino acids: CASSFPGRDFANYGYTF. Here the CDR3 DNA reads TGTGCCAGCAGCTTCCCGGGGCGGGATTTCGCTAACTATGGCTACACCTTC.

This clonotype appeared many times. This chain connects TRBV4-2 to TRBJ2-7; possible D gene TRBD2, 5 bases. The germline V gene encodes CDR1 LGHNA and CDR2 YNFKEQ. V lost 0 bases to trimming and J lost 0 bases, with 15 bases between them. The CDR3 is 17 residues long. The CDR3 protein is CASSQEEGRLSSYEQYF. The CDR3 region has the DNA TGTGCCAGCAGCCAAGAAGAGGGAAGGTTGAGCTCCTACGAGCAGTACTTC.